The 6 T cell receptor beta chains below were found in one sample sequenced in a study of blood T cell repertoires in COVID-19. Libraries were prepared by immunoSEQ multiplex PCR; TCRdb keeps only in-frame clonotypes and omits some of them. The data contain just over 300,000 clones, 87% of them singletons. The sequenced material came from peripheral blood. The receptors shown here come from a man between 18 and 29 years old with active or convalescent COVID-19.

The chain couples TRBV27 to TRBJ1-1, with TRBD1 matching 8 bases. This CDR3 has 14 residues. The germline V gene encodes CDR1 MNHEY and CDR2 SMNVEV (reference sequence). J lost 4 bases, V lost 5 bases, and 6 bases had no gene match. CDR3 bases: TGTGCCAGCAGTCCTCTTACAGGGGGCACTGAAGCTTTCTTT. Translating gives CASSPLTGGTEAFF.

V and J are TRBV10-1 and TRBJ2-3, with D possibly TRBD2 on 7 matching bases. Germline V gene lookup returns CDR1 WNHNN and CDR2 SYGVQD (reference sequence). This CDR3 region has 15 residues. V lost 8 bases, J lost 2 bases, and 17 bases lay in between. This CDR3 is CASSKGEGHTDTQYF. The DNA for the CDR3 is TGCGCCAGCTCCAAGGGGGAGGGACACACAGATACGCAGTATTTT.

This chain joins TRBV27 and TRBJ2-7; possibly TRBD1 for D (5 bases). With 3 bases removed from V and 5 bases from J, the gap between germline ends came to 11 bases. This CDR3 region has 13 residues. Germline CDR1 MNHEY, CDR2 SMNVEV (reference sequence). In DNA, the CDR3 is TGTGCCAGCAGTTTCTCCAGGGTCAACGAGCAGTACTTC. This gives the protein CASSFSRVNEQYF.

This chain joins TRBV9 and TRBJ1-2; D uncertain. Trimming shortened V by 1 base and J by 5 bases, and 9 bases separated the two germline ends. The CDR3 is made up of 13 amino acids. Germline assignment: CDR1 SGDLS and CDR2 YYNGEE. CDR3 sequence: CASSVRVGYGYTF. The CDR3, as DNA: TGTGCCAGCAGCGTACGGGTTGGGTATGGCTACACCTTC.

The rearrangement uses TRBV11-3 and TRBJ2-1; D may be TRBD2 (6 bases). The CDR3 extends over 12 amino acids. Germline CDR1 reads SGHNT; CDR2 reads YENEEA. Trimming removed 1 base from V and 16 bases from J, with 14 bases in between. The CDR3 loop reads CASSLGVGTLFF. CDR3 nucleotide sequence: TGTGCCAGCAGCTTAGGAGTCGGGACTCTTTTCTTC.

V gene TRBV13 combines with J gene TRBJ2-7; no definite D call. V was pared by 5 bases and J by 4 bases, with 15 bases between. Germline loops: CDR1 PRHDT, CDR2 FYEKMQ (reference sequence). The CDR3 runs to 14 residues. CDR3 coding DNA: TGTGCCAGCAGCCCCTGGCTGACTCCTTACGAGCAGTACTTC. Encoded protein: CASSPWLTPYEQYF.